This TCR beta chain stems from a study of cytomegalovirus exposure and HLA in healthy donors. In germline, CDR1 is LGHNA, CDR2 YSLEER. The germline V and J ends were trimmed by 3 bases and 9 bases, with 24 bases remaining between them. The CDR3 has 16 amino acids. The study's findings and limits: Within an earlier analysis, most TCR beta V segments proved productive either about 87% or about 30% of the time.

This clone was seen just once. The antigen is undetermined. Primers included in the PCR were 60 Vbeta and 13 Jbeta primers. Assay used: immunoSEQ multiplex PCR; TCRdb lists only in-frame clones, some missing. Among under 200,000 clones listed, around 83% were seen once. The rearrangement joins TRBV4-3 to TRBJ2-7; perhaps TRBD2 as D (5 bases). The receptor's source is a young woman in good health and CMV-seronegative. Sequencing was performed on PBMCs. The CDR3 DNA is TGCGCCAGCAGCCATCCCTCCCCCCCCGGGGAAACGGGGCAGTACTTC. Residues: CASSHPSPPGETGQYF.